The clone carrying this T cell receptor (beta chain) occurred a few times. What it recognizes is unknown. The data derive from a study of T cell repertoires in cytomegalovirus infection. Overall study context: Researchers turned to recently identified HLA-C-restricted CMV epitopes as well as well-studied HLA-B-restricted ones. Through public TCR beta signatures, both CMV infection and matching HLA type were indicated.

Points from the study as a whole: Dominating the ex vivo response were HLA-C-restricted CMV-specific TCR beta clonotypes. Carriage of CMV together with the relevant HLA was identifiable through cumulative public TCR beta family frequency.

MiXCR, run by TCRdb on the reads, gives a single entry per CDR3 protein. Among fewer than 1,000,000 distinct CDR3 sequences listed, roughly 30% were seen once. The CDR3 spans 15 residues. Germline values: CDR1 SGHTA, CDR2 FQGNSA. V dropped 0 bases and J dropped 4 bases, with 12 bases sitting between them. This receptor was taken from a human donor in good health (CMV status not recorded). Some clones in this sample may be carry-over from other donors' samples. The rearrangement links TRBV7-2 to TRBJ1-1; TRBD1 is a possible D gene (5 bases). This material consisted of cultured CD8+ T cells from PBMCs, taken from culture after CMV antigen stimulation. CDR3 residues: CASSLAGGVGTEAFF. CDR3 coding DNA: TGTGCCAGCAGCTTAGCCGGGGGGGTTGGCACTGAAGCTTTCTTT. Looking up the rest from reference TRBV7-2 and TRBJ1-1 gives the full variable domain: GAGVSQSPSNKVTEKGKDVELRCDPISGHTALYWYRQSLGQGLEFLIYFQGNSAPDKSGLPSDRFSAERTGGSVSTLTIQRTQQEDSAVYLCASSLAGGVGTEAFFGQGTRLTVV.